These 31 T cell receptor beta chains share one sample of origin, sequenced in a study of blood T cell repertoires in COVID-19. The repertoire was sequenced with immunoSEQ multiplex PCR; TCRdb's copy has only in-frame clones and lacks some. The sample holds 150,000 to 200,000 clones, 70% to 90% seen once. The sequencing sample was made of peripheral blood. The origin of the receptors is a man aged 55 to 69 with active or convalescent COVID-19.

The chain carries TRBV6-5 and TRBJ1-1; D ambiguous. Per germline, CDR1 MNHEY and CDR2 SVGAGI. The CDR3 runs to 16 residues. V was cut by 4 bases and J by 0 bases, with 15 bases left in between. The CDR3 coding sequence is TGTGCCAGCAGTTCTCGAGAACGGTCCATGAACACTGAAGCTTTCTTT. This gives the protein CASSSRERSMNTEAFF.

The chain recombines TRBV30 with TRBJ1-5; TRBD1 might be the D (5 bases). Looked up from germline, CDR1 is GTSNPN and CDR2 is SVGIG (reference sequence). Deletions cut 2 bases from V and 3 bases from J, with 8 bases between. This CDR3 comprises 13 residues. CDR3 amino acids: CAWSRGTNQPQHF. As DNA, the CDR3 is TGTGCCTGGAGTCGCGGGACCAATCAGCCCCAGCATTTT.

The chain links TRBV24-1 to TRBJ1-2; 9 positions match TRBD1. Germline V gene data show CDR1 as KGHDR and CDR2 as SFDVKD. CDR3 length: 14 amino acids. J lost 5 bases, V lost 6 bases, and 6 bases had no gene match. CDR3 coding DNA: TGTGCCACCAGTTCCTCGGGACAGGGATATGGCTACACCTTC. Amino acid sequence: CATSSSGQGYGYTF.

This chain joins TRBV3-1 (or the pseudogene TRBV3-2) and TRBJ1-2, with D perhaps TRBD1 (5 bases). Germline V gene data show CDR1 as LGHDT and CDR2 as YNNKEL (reference sequence). Trimming took 1 base from V and 8 from J, leaving 20 bases between them. CDR3 size: 16 residues. CDR3 protein: CASSQGLTGTVGGYTF. The DNA of the CDR3 is TGTGCCAGCAGCCAAGGTCTTACAGGTACCGTGGGAGGCTACACCTTC.

The chain uses TRBV4-1 and TRBJ1-2, with D perhaps matching TRBD1 (5 bases). The CDR3 runs to 15 residues. Germline V gene lookup returns CDR1 MGHRA and CDR2 YSYEKL. Deletions cut 6 bases from V and 4 bases from J, with 18 bases between. In DNA, the CDR3 is TGCGCCAGCAGTCCCCGCGGGACCCAAAGCTATGGCTACACCTTC. Translation: CASSPRGTQSYGYTF.

V is TRBV5-1 and J is TRBJ2-5; TRBD2 aligns across 8 bases. The length of the CDR3 is 13 residues. V lost 4 bases to trimming and J lost 3 bases; unmatched junction nucleotides: 2. Germline values: CDR1 SGHRS, CDR2 YFSETQ. The CDR3 bases are TGCGCCAGCAGCCCGGGACTAGAAGAGACCCAGTACTTC. It is translated as CASSPGLEETQYF. Full variable domain (remainder filled in from reference TRBV5-1 and TRBJ2-5): KAGVTQTPRYLIKTRGQQVTLSCSPISGHRSVSWYQQTPGQGLQFLFEYFSETQRNKGNFPGRFSGRQFSNSRSEMNVSTLELGDSALYLCASSPGLEETQYFGPGTRLLVL.

The CDR3 bases are TGTGCCAGCAGTGGGGACTGGGGGATCGAGCAGTACTTC. Translation: CASSGDWGIEQYF. The chain has TRBV12-3 or TRBV12-4 and TRBJ2-7, with a possible D match to TRBD2 (6 bases). Trimming pared 5 bases from V and 6 bases from J, leaving 14 bases between. This CDR3 is built from 13 residues.

This clone was seen at least ten times. The rearrangement links TRBV2 to TRBJ2-5; D ambiguous. Germline CDR1 and CDR2: SNHLY and FYNNEI. Deletions cut 5 bases from V and 5 bases from J, with 9 bases between. The CDR3 totals 12 residues. The CDR3 loop reads CASSRKAETQYF. The CDR3 bases are TGTGCCAGCAGTAGGAAAGCGGAGACCCAGTACTTC. Full variable domain (outside the CDR3, taken from reference TRBV2 and TRBJ2-5): EPEVTQTPSHQVTQMGQEVILRCVPISNHLYFYWYRQILGQKVEFLVSFYNNEISEKSEIFDDQFSVERPDGSNFTLKIRSTKLEDSAMYFCASSRKAETQYFGPGTRLLVL.

The CDR3 sequence: CASSLNQRYQETQYF. The CDR3 DNA reads as TGTGCCAGCAGTTTAAATCAGAGGTACCAAGAGACCCAGTACTTC. The chain couples TRBV28 to TRBJ2-5; D gene unclear. V was pared by 2 bases and J by 0 bases, with 10 bases between. Germline V gene lookup returns CDR1 MDHEN and CDR2 SYDVKM. This CDR3 contains 15 residues.

V gene TRBV4-1 combines with J gene TRBJ1-2; D uncertain. In germline, CDR1 is MGHRA, CDR2 YSYEKL. The V end was cut by 1 base, the J end by 5 bases, with 23 bases between. The CDR3 loop spans 18 amino acids. The CDR3 loop reads CASSQVLKTGEARYGYTF. CDR3 nucleotide sequence: TGCGCCAGCAGCCAAGTGTTAAAGACCGGGGAGGCCCGATATGGCTACACCTTC.

The chain employs TRBV7-9 and TRBJ1-1, with 9 bases fitting TRBD1. The trim removed 4 bases at V and 3 bases at J, leaving 9 bases unmatched. The CDR3 consists of 16 residues. Looked up from germline, CDR1 is SEHNR and CDR2 is FQNEAQ (reference sequence). The CDR3, as DNA: TGTGCCAGCAGCTCAACCGGGACAGGGCAGGACACTGAAGCTTTCTTT. Residues: CASSSTGTGQDTEAFF. Full variable domain (remainder filled in from reference TRBV7-9 and TRBJ1-1): DTGVSQNPRHKITKRGQNVTFRCDPISEHNRLYWYRQTLGQGPEFLTYFQNEAQLEKSRLLSDRFSAERPKGSFSTLEIQRTEQGDSAMYLCASSSTGTGQDTEAFFGQGTRLTVV.

The V gene is TRBV6-5, the J gene TRBJ1-3; D remains unclear. CDR1 is MNHEY and CDR2 is SVGAGI in the germline V gene. Trimming cost V 0 bases and J 3 bases, with 12 bases left between them. CDR3 length equals 16 residues. The CDR3 DNA is TGTGCCAGCAGTTACTCGGGAGAGGCCAGTGGAAACACCATATATTTT. Translated: CASSYSGEASGNTIYF.

The chain joins TRBV30 to TRBJ2-7, with a tentative D call TRBD2 (5 bases). The V end lost 2 bases, the J end lost 5 bases, and 7 bases lay between the germline ends. CDR3 length: 11 amino acids. Germline V gene sequence: CDR1 GTSNPN, CDR2 SVGIG (reference sequence). This CDR3 is CAWSPGNEQYF. CDR3 coding DNA: TGTGCCTGGAGTCCGGGGAACGAGCAGTACTTC.

This chain links TRBV18 with TRBJ2-6; D is uncertain. V shed 2 bases and J shed 0 bases, with 14 bases lying between them. The CDR3 extends over 18 amino acids. CDR1 and CDR2 (germline): KGHSH, LQKENI. In DNA form, the CDR3 reads TGTGCCAGCTCACCAATTCGGGTCCCCGTCTCTGGGGCCAACGTCCTGACTTTC. Its protein product is CASSPIRVPVSGANVLTF.

The rearrangement joins TRBV7-9 to TRBJ1-6, with 7 bases matching TRBD1. CDR1 SEHNR and CDR2 FQNEAQ come from the germline V gene (reference sequence). Unmatched junction bases numbered 7, after V lost 6 bases and J lost 8 bases. This CDR3 is 14 amino acids long. CDR3 in DNA: TGTGCCAGCAGTCTTTTCGACAGGGATTCACCCCTCCACTTT. Translating gives CASSLFDRDSPLHF.

In this sample, this clone turned up once. V usage is TRBV11-2 and J usage is TRBJ1-2, with 7 bases that match TRBD1. CDR3 length equals 13 residues. J gave up 7 bases and V 3 bases, and 5 bases lay outside the gene matches. Looked up from germline, CDR1 is SGHAT and CDR2 is FQNNGV. As DNA, the CDR3 is TGTGCCAGCAGCTTCTCAGGGGGAGGTGGCTACACCTTC. This gives the protein CASSFSGGGGYTF.

The rearrangement joins TRBV6-6 to TRBJ1-2; D remains ambiguous. Per the germline V gene, CDR1 is MNHNY and CDR2 is SVGAGI (reference sequence). CDR3 size: 16 residues. The V and J ends lost 2 bases and 4 bases respectively, with 17 bases between them. Here the CDR3 DNA reads TGTGCCAGCAGTTACGGCTCTCCGCGGAGTAGCTATGGCTACACCTTC. Translation: CASSYGSPRSSYGYTF.

This clone was seen only a few times. This chain uses TRBV5-6 with TRBJ1-5; TRBD1 agrees at 7 bases. Germline V lookup: CDR1 SGHDT, CDR2 YYEEEE. CDR3 length: 14 amino acids. The V gene end was trimmed by 2 bases and the J gene end by 1 base; junction bases not matched to a gene: 0. The CDR3 nucleotides are TGTGCCAGCAGCTTCAGGGGGAGCAATCAGCCCCAGCATTTT. This translates into CASSFRGSNQPQHF. Variable domain in full (rest from reference TRBV5-6 and TRBJ1-5): DAGVTQSPTHLIKTRGQQVTLRCSPKSGHDTVSWYQQALGQGPQFIFQYYEEEERQRGNFPDRFSGHQFPNYSSELNVNALLLGDSALYLCASSFRGSNQPQHFGDGTRLSIL.

CDR3 in amino acids: CASSPLAGGRTDTQYF. In DNA, the CDR3 is TGCGCCAGCAGCCCGCTAGCGGGGGGGCGTACAGATACGCAGTATTTT. The chain has TRBV5-1 and TRBJ2-3; TRBD2 matches 12 bases. Germline V gene lookup returns CDR1 SGHRS and CDR2 YFSETQ. V lost 4 bases and J lost 3; bases outside the gene matches: 6. The CDR3 has 16 residues.

This clone has a single count. CDR3 nucleotides: TGTGCCAGCTCAACGGCAGGGCGGGAAAAACTGTTTTTT. This gives the protein CASSTAGREKLFF. The chain employs TRBV18 and TRBJ1-4; tentatively, D is TRBD1 (5 bases). The CDR3 length is 13 residues. Germline V gene sequence: CDR1 KGHSH, CDR2 LQKENI. Trimming removed 5 bases at V and 8 bases at J, with 12 bases between.

The chain joins TRBV10-3 to TRBJ2-3; tentatively, D is TRBD1 (6 bases). Germline CDR1 and CDR2: ENHRY and SYGVKD. The V end was cut by 4 bases, the J end by 3 bases, with 17 bases between. The CDR3 runs 16 residues. CDR3 region: CAISARVGGATDTQYF. The CDR3 DNA reads TGTGCCATCAGTGCCCGCGTTGGGGGCGCGACAGATACGCAGTATTTT.

The V and J genes are TRBV5-6 and TRBJ1-2; D not resolved. CDR3 length: 11 residues. V lost 5 bases and J 2 bases, leaving 4 bases between the germline ends. The germline CDR1 and CDR2 sequences are SGHDT and YYEEEE. CDR3 in DNA: TGTGCCAGCAGGCGGAACTATGGCTACACCTTC. Its translation is CASRRNYGYTF.

This clone was seen just once. The V call is TRBV2, the J call TRBJ1-2, with a possible D match to TRBD1 (5 bases). The CDR3 has 12 amino acids. Trimming took 6 bases from V and 4 from J, leaving 9 bases between them. Germline V gives CDR1 SNHLY, CDR2 FYNNEI. CDR3 DNA: TGTGCCAGCAGCTCGGGACTCTATGGCTACACCTTC. Its protein is CASSSGLYGYTF.

Remarks on this clone: Other nucleotide sequences from this sample produce the same CDR3. The CDR3 bases are TGTGCCAGCAGCGTGGCAGGGGCGGATAATTCACCCCTCCACTTT. It specifies CASSVAGADNSPLHF. The genes are TRBV9 and TRBJ1-6, with a possible D match to TRBD1 (6 bases). V lost 2 bases, J lost 5 bases, and 11 bases lay in between. Germline loops: CDR1 SGDLS, CDR2 YYNGEE. The CDR3 is 15 amino acids.

The genes are TRBV5-1 and TRBJ2-3; D uncertain. The CDR3 extends over 16 amino acids. Germline values: CDR1 SGHRS, CDR2 YFSETQ. Trimming took off 3 bases at V and 4 bases at J, with 18 bases between the two ends. CDR3 protein: CASSSTPHSFADTQYF. The CDR3 bases are TGCGCCAGCAGCTCCACTCCTCACAGCTTCGCAGATACGCAGTATTTT.

This chain uses TRBV5-1 with TRBJ2-7; 7 bases align to TRBD1. The CDR3 is 14 residues long. V was pared by 3 bases and J by 1 base, with 4 bases of the junction left unmatched. Germline V lookup: CDR1 SGHRS, CDR2 YFSETQ. The CDR3 protein is CASSYQGVSYEQYF. The DNA for the CDR3 is TGCGCCAGCAGCTACCAGGGGGTGTCCTACGAGCAGTACTTC.

The chain combines TRBV30 with TRBJ1-3, with a possible D match to TRBD1 (6 bases). With 2 bases removed from V and 0 bases from J, the gap between germline ends came to 14 bases. The CDR3 runs 16 residues. Germline assignment: CDR1 GTSNPN and CDR2 SVGIG (reference sequence). DNA for the CDR3: TGTGCCTGGAGTCGTCGGGCAGGGGACTCTGGAAACACCATATATTTT. Translating it yields CAWSRRAGDSGNTIYF. The full variable domain, completed using reference TRBV30 and TRBJ1-3, is SQTIHQWPATLVQPVGSPLSLECTVEGTSNPNLYWYRQAAGRGLQLLFYSVGIGQISSEVPQNLSASRPQDRQFILSSKKLLLSDSGFYLCAWSRRAGDSGNTIYFGEGSWLTVV.

This clone was seen only a few times. This chain links TRBV30 with TRBJ1-4; 8 bases are a match to TRBD1. The CDR3 spans 12 residues. Germline V gives CDR1 GTSNPN, CDR2 SVGIG (reference sequence). The V gene end was trimmed by 8 bases and the J gene end by 8 bases; junction bases not matched to a gene: 7. In nucleotides, the CDR3 is TGTGCCGGAATGACAGGGGTCGAAAAACTGTTTTTT. It specifies CAGMTGVEKLFF. The variable domain in full, with the rest retrieved from reference TRBV30 and TRBJ1-4, is SQTIHQWPATLVQPVGSPLSLECTVEGTSNPNLYWYRQAAGRGLQLLFYSVGIGQISSEVPQNLSASRPQDRQFILSSKKLLLSDSGFYLCAGMTGVEKLFFGSGTQLSVL.

The genes are TRBV6-5 and TRBJ2-1; no firm D call. Trimming cost V 6 bases and J 2 bases, with 14 bases left between them. The CDR3 loop spans 15 amino acids. CDR1 and CDR2 from the germline V gene are MNHEY and SVGAGI. The CDR3 DNA follows: TGTGCCAGCAGACCACCAGGTCCCCCCTACAATGAGCAGTTCTTC. Translated, it gives CASRPPGPPYNEQFF.

With respect to this clone: The sample contains more than one DNA sequence encoding this CDR3. J is TRBJ1-3 and V is TRBV6-5; D gene uncertain. Germline CDR1 is MNHEY and CDR2 is SVGAGI. V dropped 9 bases and J dropped 3 bases, with 12 bases sitting between them. CDR3 length equals 13 residues. CDR3 in amino acids: CASRGGGGNTIYF. In DNA, the CDR3 is TGTGCCAGTAGAGGAGGCGGTGGAAACACCATATATTTT.

This sequence joins TRBV27 and TRBJ2-2; D gene uncertain. V was shortened by 6 bases and J by 7 bases, with 6 bases between the two germline ends. The CDR3 is made up of 11 amino acids. From germline, CDR1 is MNHEY and CDR2 SMNVEV (reference sequence). CDR3 loop: CASRQFGELFF. The CDR3 region has the DNA TGTGCCAGCAGGCAGTTCGGGGAGCTGTTTTTT.